A selection of T cell receptor beta chains follows, all from one sample in a study of blood T cell repertoires in COVID-19. Sequencing used immunoSEQ multiplex PCR; TCRdb keeps in-frame clones, though not all of them. Counted here are 200,000 to 300,000 clones, 75% to 90% occurring once; the ten biggest clones make up roughly 1.8%. Sequencing was done on a sample of peripheral blood. All receptors derive from a man aged 25 to 45 with active or convalescent COVID-19. Each CDR3 is given with its conserved first and last residue. D genes are given only for firm matches. Only part of the rows carry a size: once, few, many, or a class if the clone is expanded.

j_call v_call d_call clone_size cdr3_aa cdr3_nt
TRBJ2-2 TRBV9 TRBD2 - CASTGGTGELFF TGTGCCAGCACGGGGGGGACCGGGGAGCTGTTTTTT
TRBJ1-2 TRBV7-9 TRBD1 - CASITLDRVENYGYTF TGTGCCAGCATAACCCTAGACAGGGTAGAGAACTATGGCTACACCTTC
TRBJ2-2 TRBV11-2 - - CASSLVGGGTGELFF TGTGCCAGCAGCTTGGTGGGAGGCGGGACCGGGGAGCTGTTTTTT
TRBJ2-3 TRBV11-3 TRBD2 - CASSSGTSRTDTQYF TGTGCCAGCAGCTCCGGGACTAGCCGTACAGATACGCAGTATTTT
TRBJ1-4 TRBV4-2 TRBD1 - CASSGTGVTNEKLFF TGTGCCAGCAGCGGAACAGGGGTAACTAATGAAAAACTGTTTTTT
TRBJ2-5 TRBV11-2 TRBD2 - CASSRTSGDQETQYF TGTGCCAGCAGCCGGACTAGCGGGGATCAAGAGACCCAGTACTTC
TRBJ2-7 TRBV10-3 - - CAISDYYEQYF TGTGCCATCAGTGACTATTACGAGCAGTACTTC
TRBJ2-3 TRBV5-1 TRBD1 - CASSPQGVDTDTQYF TGCGCCAGCAGCCCGCAGGGGGTCGACACAGATACGCAGTATTTT
TRBJ1-1 TRBV2 - - CASSSDMNTEAFF TGTGCCAGCAGTTCGGACATGAACACTGAAGCTTTCTTT
TRBJ2-7 TRBV2 - - CASRAGYYEQYF TGTGCCAGCAGGGCAGGGTACTACGAGCAGTACTTC
TRBJ2-5 TRBV27 TRBD2 - CASSTTSGGETQYF TGTGCCAGCAGTACGACTAGCGGTGGGGAGACCCAGTACTTC
TRBJ2-1 TRBV25-1 - - CASSEREYNEQFF TGTGCCAGCAGTGAAAGGGAGTACAATGAGCAGTTCTTC
TRBJ1-1 TRBV19 TRBD1 - CASSMLAPVSRGLNTEAFF TGTGCCAGTAGTATGTTGGCCCCCGTGTCCAGGGGGCTTAACACTGAAGCTTTCTTT
TRBJ2-7 TRBV9 - - CASSVGFSAYEQYF TGTGCCAGCAGCGTAGGTTTCAGTGCCTACGAGCAGTACTTC
TRBJ1-1 TRBV4-3 - - CASSQQQWGGTEAFF TGCGCCAGCAGCCAACAGCAGTGGGGGGGGACTGAAGCTTTCTTT
TRBJ1-4 TRBV18 - - CASSPRQVGSDEKLFF TGTGCCAGCTCACCACGGCAGGTCGGTTCGGATGAAAAACTGTTTTTT
TRBJ1-4 TRBV6-1 TRBD1 - CASSDTGARDEKLFF TGTGCCAGCAGTGATACAGGGGCACGAGATGAAAAACTGTTTTTT
TRBJ2-7 TRBV5-4 - - CASSPYPEYYEQYF TGTGCCAGCAGCCCCTATCCCGAGTACTACGAGCAGTACTTC
TRBJ1-2 TRBV30 TRBD1 - CAWALASLARTGYGYTF TGTGCCTGGGCCTTGGCCTCCCTGGCCCGGACAGGCTATGGCTACACCTTC
TRBJ1-5 TRBV4-2 - once CASSQEVRYSNQPQHF TGTGCCAGCAGCCAAGAGGTTCGGTATAGCAATCAGCCCCAGCATTTT
TRBJ2-1 TRBV7-9 - - CASGQDSGQNEQFF TGTGCCAGCGGTCAGGACAGTGGGCAAAATGAGCAGTTCTTC
TRBJ2-5 TRBV18 - - CAIKETQYF TGTGCCATCAAAGAGACCCAGTACTTC
TRBJ1-5 TRBV15 - - CATSPRLGQPQHF TGTGCCACCAGCCCCCGACTTGGTCAGCCCCAGCATTTT
TRBJ1-1 TRBV27 - - CASSSTSWDFYSTEAFF TGTGCCAGCAGTTCAACAAGTTGGGACTTCTACTCCACTGAAGCTTTCTTT
TRBJ2-5 TRBV6-5 - - CASSPRPQYF TGTGCCAGCAGCCCGAGGCCCCAGTACTTC
TRBJ1-1 TRBV29-1 - - CSVVGTSNTEAFF TGCAGCGTTGTGGGGACATCGAACACTGAAGCTTTCTTT
TRBJ2-3 TRBV9 TRBD2 many CASSVSSGGADTQYF TGTGCCAGCAGCGTATCTAGCGGGGGGGCAGATACGCAGTATTTT
TRBJ1-1 TRBV9 - - CASSAQISGTEAFF TGTGCCAGCAGCGCGCAAATCTCGGGCACTGAAGCTTTCTTT
TRBJ1-1 TRBV30 TRBD1 few CACAGQGLLGAFF TGTGCCTGCGCGGGACAGGGCTTATTAGGAGCTTTCTTT
TRBJ1-2 TRBV25-1 - - CASSDSAGSIRGYGYTF TGTGCCAGCAGTGATTCTGCGGGTAGTATTCGGGGCTATGGCTACACCTTC
TRBJ2-7 TRBV18 TRBD1 once CASSWGQDEQYF TGTGCCAGCTCATGGGGACAGGACGAGCAGTACTTC
TRBJ2-1 TRBV20-1 - - CSARPFDEQFF TGCAGTGCTAGACCCTTCGATGAGCAGTTCTTC
TRBJ2-2 TRBV18 - - CASSPRGQTGELFF TGTGCCAGCTCACCAAGGGGACAAACCGGGGAGCTGTTTTTT
TRBJ1-5 TRBV7-6 - - CASSPYPRGGTADQPQHF TGTGCCAGCAGCCCCTATCCCAGGGGTGGCACCGCGGATCAGCCCCAGCATTTT
TRBJ2-7 TRBV15 - - CATSRDTLEGSYEQYF TGTGCCACCAGCAGAGATACCCTAGAAGGGAGCTACGAGCAGTACTTC
TRBJ2-1 TRBV12-5 TRBD2 - CASAGTRDYNEQFF TGTGCTAGTGCCGGGACTAGAGATTACAATGAGCAGTTCTTC
TRBJ1-6 TRBV19 TRBD1 - CASSRVRQGDSPLHF TGTGCCAGTAGTAGGGTTCGACAGGGCGATTCACCCCTCCACTTT
TRBJ1-4 TRBV7-7 - - CASSSGGDEKLFF TGTGCCAGCAGCTCGGGGGGGGATGAAAAACTGTTTTTT